This T cell receptor (beta chain) was sequenced during a study of T cells after yellow fever vaccination. The CDR3 has 14 amino acids. Trimming took 5 bases from V and 7 from J, leaving 15 bases between them. CDR1 is SGHAT and CDR2 is FQNNGV in the germline V gene. Details on this clonotype: Its antigen remains unknown.

General study results and limits: Weaker overall was a secondary response that nonetheless peaked faster, on day 5 versus 15.

From the 5' RACE reads, TCRdb called clonotypes with MiXCR, one entry per CDR3 protein. Among under 550,000 distinct CDR3 sequences listed, 21% were seen once. The specimen comprised PBMCs, sampled around 3 weeks after the first yellow fever vaccination. V and J are TRBV11-2 and TRBJ2-1, with D maybe TRBD2 (6 bases). The clonotype originates from a man aged 18 to 30 who received the YFV17D yellow fever vaccine. This CDR3 is CASSPFLSGNEQFF. The CDR3 DNA is TGTGCCAGCAGCCCCTTCCTTAGCGGTAATGAGCAGTTCTTC. The variable domain in full, completed from reference TRBV11-2 and TRBJ2-1, reads EAGVAQSPRYKIIEKRQSVAFWCNPISGHATLYWYQQILGQGPKLLIQFQNNGVVDDSQLPKDRFSAERLKGVDSTLKIQPAKLEDSAVYLCASSPFLSGNEQFFGPGTRLTVL.